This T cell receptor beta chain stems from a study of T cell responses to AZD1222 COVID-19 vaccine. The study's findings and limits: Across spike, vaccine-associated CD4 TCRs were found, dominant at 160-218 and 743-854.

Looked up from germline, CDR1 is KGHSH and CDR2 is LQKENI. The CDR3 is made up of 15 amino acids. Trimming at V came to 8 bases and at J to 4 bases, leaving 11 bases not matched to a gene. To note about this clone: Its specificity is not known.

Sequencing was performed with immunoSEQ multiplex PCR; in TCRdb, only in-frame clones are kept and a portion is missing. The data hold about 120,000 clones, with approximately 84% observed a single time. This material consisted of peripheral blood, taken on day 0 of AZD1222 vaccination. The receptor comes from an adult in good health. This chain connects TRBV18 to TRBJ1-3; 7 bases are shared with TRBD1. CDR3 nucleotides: TGTGCCAGCCCTCCGCCGGGGGACAGAGGAAACACCATATATTTT. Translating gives CASPPPGDRGNTIYF.